A single T cell receptor beta chain is shown here with its context. Its specificity is unknown. The data originate from a study of OX40 agonist ivuxolimab in advanced cancers. Study-level points and caveats: There were, on average, more expanded clones in CD8+ T cells than in CD4+. Normalized T-cell clonal expansion was also low in a subset of nonresponders. It was not determined which antigens were specifically recognized by the peripheral T cells that had undergone clonal expansion.

V trimming: 4 bases; J trimming: 2 bases; junction bases outside the gene matches: 7. CDR3 length: 17 residues. Germline CDR1 and CDR2: MNHNS and SASEGT. Profiling relied on immunoSEQ multiplex PCR, and the TCRdb table lists in-frame clones only, not all of them. The data contain just under 100,000 clones, approximately 94% of them seen just once; the ten biggest clones take up 0.18%. The chain joins TRBV6-1 to TRBJ2-7, with 14 bases aligning to TRBD2. This TCR was recovered from an adult with an advanced solid tumor such as melanoma, head and neck, liver or kidney cancer. The sequencing used CD4+ or CD8+ T cells sorted from blood, collected in a trial of the OX40 agonist ivuxolimab. CDR3 loop: CASSATPGLAGAYEQYF. The CDR3 DNA sequence: TGTGCCAGCAGTGCAACTCCGGGACTAGCGGGGGCCTACGAGCAGTACTTC.